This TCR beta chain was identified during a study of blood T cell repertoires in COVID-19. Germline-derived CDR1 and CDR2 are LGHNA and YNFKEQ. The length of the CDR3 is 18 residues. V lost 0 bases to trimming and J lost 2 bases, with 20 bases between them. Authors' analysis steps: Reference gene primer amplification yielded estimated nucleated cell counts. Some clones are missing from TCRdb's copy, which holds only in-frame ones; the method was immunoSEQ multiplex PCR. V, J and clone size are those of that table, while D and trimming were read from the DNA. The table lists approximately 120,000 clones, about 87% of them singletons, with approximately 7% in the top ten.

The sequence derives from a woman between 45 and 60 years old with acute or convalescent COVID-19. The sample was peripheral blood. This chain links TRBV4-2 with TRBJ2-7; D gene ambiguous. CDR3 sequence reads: CASSQEIKAGRVTYEQYF. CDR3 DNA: TGTGCCAGCAGCCAAGAAATTAAGGCAGGCAGAGTGACCTACGAGCAGTACTTC.